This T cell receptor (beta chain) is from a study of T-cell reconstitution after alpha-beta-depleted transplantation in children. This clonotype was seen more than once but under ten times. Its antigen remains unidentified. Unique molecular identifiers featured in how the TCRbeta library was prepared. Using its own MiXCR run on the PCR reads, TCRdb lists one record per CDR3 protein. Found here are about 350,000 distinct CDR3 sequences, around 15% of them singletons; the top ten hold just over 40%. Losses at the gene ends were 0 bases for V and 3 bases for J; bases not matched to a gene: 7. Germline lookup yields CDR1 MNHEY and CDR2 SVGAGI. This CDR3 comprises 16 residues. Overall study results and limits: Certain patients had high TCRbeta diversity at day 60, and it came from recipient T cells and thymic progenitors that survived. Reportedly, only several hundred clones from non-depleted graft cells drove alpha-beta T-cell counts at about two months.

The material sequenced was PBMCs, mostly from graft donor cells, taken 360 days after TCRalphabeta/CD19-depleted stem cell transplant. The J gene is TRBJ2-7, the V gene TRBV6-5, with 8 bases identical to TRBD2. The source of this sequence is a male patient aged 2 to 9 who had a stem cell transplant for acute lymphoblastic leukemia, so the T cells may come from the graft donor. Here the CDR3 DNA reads TGTGCCAGCAGTTACTCGTTGATAGCGGGAAGCTACGAGCAGTACTTC. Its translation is CASSYSLIAGSYEQYF.